This T cell receptor beta chain emerged from a study of T cells in Graves' hyperthyroidism and ophthalmopathy. There are many counts of this clonotype. Stable disease denoted Graves' hyperthyroidism without ophthalmopathy progression within 18 months. Researchers barred patients who had uncontrolled infection, other autoimmune disease, pregnancy or lactation. This CDR3 is built from 14 residues. V gave up 2 bases and J gave up 3 bases, with 11 bases separating them. From RNA transcripts, TCR beta CDR3 regions were amplified. Primed by the HTBI set, a first-round RT-PCR was run on the TCR CDR3. TCRdb reprocessed the multiplex PCR reads with MiXCR, giving one entry per CDR3 protein. The data show 500,000 to 650,000 distinct CDR3 sequences, with about 14% seen just once and roughly 14% held by the top ten.

This TCR came from a woman in her thirties or forties with Graves' hyperthyroidism. The rearrangement joins TRBV12-3 or TRBV12-4 to TRBJ2-7; D remains unclear. Sequences were obtained from blood. The CDR3 reads CASSLSSQHYEQYF. The CDR3 region has the DNA TGTGCCAGCAGTTTATCAAGTCAGCACTACGAGCAGTACTTC.